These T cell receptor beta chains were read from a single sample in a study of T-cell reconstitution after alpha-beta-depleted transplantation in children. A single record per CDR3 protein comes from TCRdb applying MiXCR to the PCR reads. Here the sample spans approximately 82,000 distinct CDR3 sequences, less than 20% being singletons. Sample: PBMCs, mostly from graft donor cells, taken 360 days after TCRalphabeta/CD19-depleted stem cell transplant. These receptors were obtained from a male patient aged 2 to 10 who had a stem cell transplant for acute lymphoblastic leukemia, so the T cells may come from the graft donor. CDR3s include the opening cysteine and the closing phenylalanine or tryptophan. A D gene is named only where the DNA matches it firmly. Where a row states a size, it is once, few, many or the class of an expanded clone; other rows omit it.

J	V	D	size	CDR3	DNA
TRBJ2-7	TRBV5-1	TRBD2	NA	CASSFTSGSGEQYF	TGCGCCAGCAGCTTCACTAGCGGGAGCGGGGAGCAGTACTTC
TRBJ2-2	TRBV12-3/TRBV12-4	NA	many	CASSLYEELFF	TGTGCCAGCAGTTTATACGAGGAGCTGTTTTTT
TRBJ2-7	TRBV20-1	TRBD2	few	CSAWHRTSGNYEQYF	TGCAGTGCGTGGCACAGGACTAGCGGGAACTACGAGCAGTACTTC
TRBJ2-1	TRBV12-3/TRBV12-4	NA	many	CASNLRVNEQFF	TGTGCCAGCAACCTGAGGGTTAATGAGCAGTTCTTC
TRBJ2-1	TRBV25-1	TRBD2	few	CASSDRLAGQHNEQFF	TGTGCCAGCAGTGACAGACTAGCGGGACAACACAATGAGCAGTTCTTC
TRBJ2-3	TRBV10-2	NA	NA	CASSESGRLPDTQYF	TGCGCCAGCAGTGAGTCGGGTCGCTTGCCAGATACGCAGTATTTT
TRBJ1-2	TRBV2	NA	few	CASSDRGLNYGYTF	TGTGCCAGCAGTGATAGGGGGTTAAACTATGGCTACACCTTC
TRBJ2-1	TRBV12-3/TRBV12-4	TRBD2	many	CASSLGGGVYNEQFF	TGTGCCAGCAGTTTAGGCGGGGGGGTTTACAATGAGCAGTTCTTC
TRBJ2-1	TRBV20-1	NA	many	CSARAAASYNEQFF	TGCAGTGCTAGAGCAGCGGCCTCCTACAATGAGCAGTTCTTC
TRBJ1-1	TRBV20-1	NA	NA	CSARDRGRFEAFF	TGCAGTGCTAGAGATCGAGGCAGATTCGAAGCTTTCTTT
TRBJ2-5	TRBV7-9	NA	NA	CASSRGKETQYF	TGTGCCAGCAGCAGGGGAAAAGAGACCCAGTACTTC
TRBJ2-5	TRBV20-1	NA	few	CSARLDPNQETQYF	TGCAGTGCTAGGCTAGACCCGAATCAAGAGACCCAGTACTTC
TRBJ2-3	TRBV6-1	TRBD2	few	CASSRLAAAGDTQYF	TGTGCCAGCAGTCGACTAGCCGCCGCAGGGGATACGCAGTATTTT
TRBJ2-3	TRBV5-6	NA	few	CASSIFISTDTQYF	TGTGCCAGCAGCATATTCATCAGCACAGATACGCAGTATTTT
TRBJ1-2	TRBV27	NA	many	CASSTQGRGYGYTF	TGTGCCAGCAGTACACAGGGCAGGGGCTATGGCTACACCTTC
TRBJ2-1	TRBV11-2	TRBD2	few	CASSPVAGVENEQFF	TGTGCCAGCAGCCCTGTAGCGGGAGTAGAGAATGAGCAGTTCTTC